This TCR beta chain was obtained from a study of blood T cell repertoires in COVID-19. Method: immunoSEQ multiplex PCR; TCRdb's copy keeps in-frame clones and lacks some. The table lists about 310,000 clones, roughly 90% of them singletons. The ends were cut back, 6 bases at V and 8 bases at J, with 19 bases in the middle. The CDR3 has 14 amino acids. Per germline, CDR1 LGHDT and CDR2 YNNKEL (reference sequence). The receptor's source is a woman aged 30 to 39 with COVID-19, enrolled during active disease. The specimen was peripheral blood. The chain is built from TRBV3-1 (or the pseudogene TRBV3-2) and TRBJ1-1, with D possibly being TRBD1 (6 bases). The CDR3 bases are TGTGCCAGCAGACAAACAGGGTCCTCGGAGGAAGCTTTCTTT. It codes for CASRQTGSSEEAFF.